This TCR beta chain is drawn from a study of OX40 agonist ivuxolimab in advanced cancers. CDR1 is SGHDT, CDR2 YYEEEE, per germline. The CDR3 is 14 amino acids. The V gene end was trimmed by 2 bases and the J gene end by 6 bases; junction bases not matched to a gene: 8. Profiled with immunoSEQ multiplex PCR; TCRdb holds only in-frame clones, not every one. Of 75,000 to 95,000 clones listed, approximately 85% were seen once; the top ten hold 0.2% to 0.25%. Patients with autoimmune history or systemic immunosuppression were excluded. Cycle 7 day 1, cycle 4 day 1, and baseline were the timepoints at which blood was sampled.

V gene TRBV5-6 combines with J gene TRBJ2-7; 7 bases map to TRBD1. This TCR was recovered from an adult with an advanced solid tumor such as melanoma, head and neck, liver or kidney cancer. The sample in question was CD4+ or CD8+ T cells sorted from blood, obtained in a trial of the OX40 agonist ivuxolimab. The CDR3 DNA follows: TGTGCCAGCAGCTTAGAGACAGGGTTAGGCGAGCAGTACTTC. Its translation is CASSLETGLGEQYF.